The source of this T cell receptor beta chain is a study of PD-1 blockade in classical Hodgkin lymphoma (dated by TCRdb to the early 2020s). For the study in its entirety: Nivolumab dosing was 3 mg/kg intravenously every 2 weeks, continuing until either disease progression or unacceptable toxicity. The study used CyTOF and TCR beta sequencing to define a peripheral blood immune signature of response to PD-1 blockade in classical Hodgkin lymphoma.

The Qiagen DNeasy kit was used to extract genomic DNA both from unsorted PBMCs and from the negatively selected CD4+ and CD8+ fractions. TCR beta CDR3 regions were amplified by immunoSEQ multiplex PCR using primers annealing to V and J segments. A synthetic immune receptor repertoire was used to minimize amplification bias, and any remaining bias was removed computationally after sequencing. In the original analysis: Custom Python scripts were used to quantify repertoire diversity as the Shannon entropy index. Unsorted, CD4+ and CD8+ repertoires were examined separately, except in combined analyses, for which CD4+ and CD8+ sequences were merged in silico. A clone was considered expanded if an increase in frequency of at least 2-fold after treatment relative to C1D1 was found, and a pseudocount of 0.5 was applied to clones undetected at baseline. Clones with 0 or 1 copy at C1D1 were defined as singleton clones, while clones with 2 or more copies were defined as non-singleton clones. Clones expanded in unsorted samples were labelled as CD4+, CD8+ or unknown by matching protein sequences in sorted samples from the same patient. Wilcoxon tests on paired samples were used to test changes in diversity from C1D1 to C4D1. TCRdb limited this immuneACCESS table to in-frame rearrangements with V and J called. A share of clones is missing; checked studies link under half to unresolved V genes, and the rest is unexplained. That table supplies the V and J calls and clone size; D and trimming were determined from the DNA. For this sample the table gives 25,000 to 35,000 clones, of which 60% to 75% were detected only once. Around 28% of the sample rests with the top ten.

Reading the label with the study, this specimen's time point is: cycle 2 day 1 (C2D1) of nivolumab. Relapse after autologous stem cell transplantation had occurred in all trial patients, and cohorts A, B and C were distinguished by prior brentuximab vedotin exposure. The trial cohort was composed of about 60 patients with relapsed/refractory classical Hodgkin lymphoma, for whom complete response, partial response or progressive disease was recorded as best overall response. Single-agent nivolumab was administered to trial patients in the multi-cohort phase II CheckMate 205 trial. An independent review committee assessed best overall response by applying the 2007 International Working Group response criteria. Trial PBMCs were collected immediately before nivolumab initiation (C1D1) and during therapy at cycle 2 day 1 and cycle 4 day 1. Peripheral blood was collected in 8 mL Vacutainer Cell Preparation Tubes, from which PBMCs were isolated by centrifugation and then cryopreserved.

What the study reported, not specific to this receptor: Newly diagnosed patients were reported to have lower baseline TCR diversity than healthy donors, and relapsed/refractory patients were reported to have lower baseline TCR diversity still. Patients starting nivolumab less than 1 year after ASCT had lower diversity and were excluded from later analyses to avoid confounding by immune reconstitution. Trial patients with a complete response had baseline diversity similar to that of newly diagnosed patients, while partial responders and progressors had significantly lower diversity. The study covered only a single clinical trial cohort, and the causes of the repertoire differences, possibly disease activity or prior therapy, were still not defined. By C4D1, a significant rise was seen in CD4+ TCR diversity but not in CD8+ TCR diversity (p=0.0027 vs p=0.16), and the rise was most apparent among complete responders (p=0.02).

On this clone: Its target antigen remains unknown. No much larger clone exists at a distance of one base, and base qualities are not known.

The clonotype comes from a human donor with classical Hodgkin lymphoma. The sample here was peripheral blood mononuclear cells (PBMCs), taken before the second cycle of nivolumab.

Read as DNA, the sequence is TGTGCCAGCAGCCCAGCCGGGACTAGGAATGAGCAGTTCTTC. This yields the protein CASSPAGTRNEQFF. The chain links TRBV7-2 with TRBJ2-1; 8 bases in the middle match TRBD2. From a lookup of the germline V gene, CDR1 and CDR2 are SGHTA and FQGNSA. V trim: 5 bases; J trim: 7 bases; unmatched bases: 7. The CDR3 runs 14 residues from the cysteine to the phenylalanine. Only the CDR3 region is kept as DNA, spanning 42 bases read in frame from base 1.